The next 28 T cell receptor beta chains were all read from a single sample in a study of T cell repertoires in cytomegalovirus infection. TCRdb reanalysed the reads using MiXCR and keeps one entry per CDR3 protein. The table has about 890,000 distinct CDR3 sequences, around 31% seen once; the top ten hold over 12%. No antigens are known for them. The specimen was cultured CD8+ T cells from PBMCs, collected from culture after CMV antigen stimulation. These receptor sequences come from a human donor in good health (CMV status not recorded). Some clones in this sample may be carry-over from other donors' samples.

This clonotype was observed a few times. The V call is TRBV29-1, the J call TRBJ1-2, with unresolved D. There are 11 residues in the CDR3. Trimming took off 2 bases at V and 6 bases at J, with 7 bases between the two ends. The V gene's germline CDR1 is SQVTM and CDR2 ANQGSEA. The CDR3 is CSVERQHGYTF. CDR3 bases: TGCAGCGTTGAAAGACAACATGGCTACACCTTC.

The CDR3 is CASKEVGAGEQFF. The DNA of the CDR3 is TGTGCCAGCAAAGAGGTGGGGGCGGGTGAGCAGTTCTTC. This chain joins TRBV2 and TRBJ2-1; tentative D call: TRBD1 (6 bases). The V and J ends lost 7 bases and 9 bases respectively, with 16 bases between them. Germline V CDR1 and CDR2: SNHLY, FYNNEI. CDR3 size: 13 residues.

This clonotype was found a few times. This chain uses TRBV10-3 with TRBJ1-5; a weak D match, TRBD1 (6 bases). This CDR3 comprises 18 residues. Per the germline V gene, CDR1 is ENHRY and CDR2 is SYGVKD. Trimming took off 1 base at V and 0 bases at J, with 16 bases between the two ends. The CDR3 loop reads CAISEFKTGPHSNQPQHF. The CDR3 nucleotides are TGTGCCATCAGTGAGTTTAAAACAGGGCCACATAGCAATCAGCCCCAGCATTTT.

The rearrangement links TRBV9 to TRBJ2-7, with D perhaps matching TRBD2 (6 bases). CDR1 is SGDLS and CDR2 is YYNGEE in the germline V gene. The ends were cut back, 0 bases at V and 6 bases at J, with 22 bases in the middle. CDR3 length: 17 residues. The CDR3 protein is CASSVEPVLGGSGEQYF. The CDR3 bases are TGTGCCAGCAGCGTAGAACCCGTATTGGGGGGTTCCGGCGAGCAGTACTTC.

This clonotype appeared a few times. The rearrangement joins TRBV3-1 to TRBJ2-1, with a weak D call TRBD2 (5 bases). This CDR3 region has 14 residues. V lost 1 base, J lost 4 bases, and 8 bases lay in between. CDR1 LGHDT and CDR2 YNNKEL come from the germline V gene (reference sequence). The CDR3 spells CASSQAGKYNEQFF. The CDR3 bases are TGTGCCAGCAGCCAAGCCGGGAAATACAATGAGCAGTTCTTC.

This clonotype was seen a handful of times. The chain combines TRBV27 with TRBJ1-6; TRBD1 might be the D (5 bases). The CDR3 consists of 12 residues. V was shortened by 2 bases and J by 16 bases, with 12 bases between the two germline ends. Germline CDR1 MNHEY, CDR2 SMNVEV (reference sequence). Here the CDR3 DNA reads TGTGCCAGCAGTTTAGCAGGGTTAACTCTCCACTTT. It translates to CASSLAGLTLHF.

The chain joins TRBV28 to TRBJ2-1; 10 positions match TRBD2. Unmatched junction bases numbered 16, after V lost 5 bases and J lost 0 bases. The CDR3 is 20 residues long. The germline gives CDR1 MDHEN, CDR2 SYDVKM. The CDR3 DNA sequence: TGTGCCAGCAGTACTTTTCGGCTAGCGGGGGACCCGAGCTCCTACAATGAGCAGTTCTTC. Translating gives CASSTFRLAGDPSSYNEQFF.

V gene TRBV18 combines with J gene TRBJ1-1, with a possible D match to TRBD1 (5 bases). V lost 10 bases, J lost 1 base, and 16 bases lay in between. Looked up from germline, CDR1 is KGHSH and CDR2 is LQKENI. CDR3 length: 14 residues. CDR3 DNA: TGTGCCACCTACAGGACGGAGGGGAACACTGAAGCTTTCTTT. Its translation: CATYRTEGNTEAFF.

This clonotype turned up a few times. The CDR3 region has the DNA TGTGCCAGCAGCTTACCTTTTTGGAAGGCTTCGGTATGGGAGCAGTTCTTC. Translated, it gives CASSLPFWKASVWEQFF. V and J are TRBV11-2 and TRBJ2-1; D remains ambiguous. This CDR3 is 17 amino acids long. Per the germline V gene, CDR1 is SGHAT and CDR2 is FQNNGV. The V end lost 2 bases, the J end lost 10 bases, and 24 bases lay between the germline ends.

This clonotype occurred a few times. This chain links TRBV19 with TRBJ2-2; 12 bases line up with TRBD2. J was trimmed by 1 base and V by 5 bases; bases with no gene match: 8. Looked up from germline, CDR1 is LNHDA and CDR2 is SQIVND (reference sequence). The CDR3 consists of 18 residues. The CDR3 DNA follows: TGTGCCAGTAGTTCGCCGACTAGCGGGGGAGAGAACACCGGGGAGCTGTTTTTT. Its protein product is CASSSPTSGGENTGELFF.

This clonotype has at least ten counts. CDR3 protein: CASSLDPNYGYTF. The CDR3 bases are TGTGCCAGCAGCTTGGACCCTAACTATGGCTACACCTTC. The rearrangement uses TRBV11-2 and TRBJ1-2; D is unclear. Per germline, CDR1 SGHAT and CDR2 FQNNGV. V lost 3 bases and J 0 bases, leaving 5 bases between the germline ends. This CDR3 spans 13 amino acids. Full variable domain (missing parts from reference TRBV11-2 and TRBJ1-2): EAGVAQSPRYKIIEKRQSVAFWCNPISGHATLYWYQQILGQGPKLLIQFQNNGVVDDSQLPKDRFSAERLKGVDSTLKIQPAKLEDSAVYLCASSLDPNYGYTFGSGTRLTVV.

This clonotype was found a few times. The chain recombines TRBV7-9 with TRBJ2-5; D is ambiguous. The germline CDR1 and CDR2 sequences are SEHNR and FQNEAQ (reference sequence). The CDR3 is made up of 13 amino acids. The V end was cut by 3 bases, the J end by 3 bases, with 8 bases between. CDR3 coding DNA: TGTGCCAGCAGCTTTAACAGCGAAGAGACCCAGTACTTC. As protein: CASSFNSEETQYF.

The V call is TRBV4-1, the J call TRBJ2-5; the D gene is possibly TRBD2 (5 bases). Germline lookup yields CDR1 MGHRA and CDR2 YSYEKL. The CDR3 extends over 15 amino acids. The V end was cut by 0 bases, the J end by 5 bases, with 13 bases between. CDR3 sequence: CASSQDRARGETQYF. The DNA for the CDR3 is TGCGCCAGCAGCCAAGATCGGGCGAGAGGGGAGACCCAGTACTTC.

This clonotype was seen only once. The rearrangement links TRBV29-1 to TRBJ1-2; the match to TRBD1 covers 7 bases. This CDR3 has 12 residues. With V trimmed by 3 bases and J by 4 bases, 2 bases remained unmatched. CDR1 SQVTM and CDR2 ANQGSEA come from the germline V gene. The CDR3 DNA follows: TGCAGCGTTGAGGGACAGCTCTATGGCTACACCTTC. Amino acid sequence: CSVEGQLYGYTF.

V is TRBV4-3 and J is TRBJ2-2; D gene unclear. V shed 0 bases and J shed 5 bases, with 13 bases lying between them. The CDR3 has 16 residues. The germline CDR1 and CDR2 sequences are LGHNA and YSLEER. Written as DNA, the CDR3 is TGCGCCAGCAGCCAAGATTGGAACCCCCAGACCGGGGAGCTGTTTTTT. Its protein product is CASSQDWNPQTGELFF.

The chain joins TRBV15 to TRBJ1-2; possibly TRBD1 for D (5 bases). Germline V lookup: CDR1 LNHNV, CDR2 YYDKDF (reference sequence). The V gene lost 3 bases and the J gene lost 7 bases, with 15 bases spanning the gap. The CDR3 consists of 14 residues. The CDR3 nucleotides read TGTGCCACCAGCAGCGAGCTCGGGGGAGGTGGCTACACCTTC. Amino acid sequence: CATSSELGGGGYTF.

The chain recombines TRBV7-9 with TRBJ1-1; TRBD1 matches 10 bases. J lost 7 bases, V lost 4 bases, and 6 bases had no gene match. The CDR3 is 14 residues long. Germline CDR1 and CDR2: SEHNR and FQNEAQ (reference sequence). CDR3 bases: TGTGCCAGCAGCTCAGGACAGGGGGGCGGTGAAGCTTTCTTT. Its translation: CASSSGQGGGEAFF.

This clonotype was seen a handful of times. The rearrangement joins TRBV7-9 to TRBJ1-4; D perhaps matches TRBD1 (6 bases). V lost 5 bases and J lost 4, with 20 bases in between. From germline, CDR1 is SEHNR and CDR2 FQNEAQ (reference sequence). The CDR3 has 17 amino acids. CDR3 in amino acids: CASSGEGGPDFNEKLFF. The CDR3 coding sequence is TGTGCCAGCAGCGGAGAGGGGGGGCCCGACTTTAATGAAAAACTGTTTTTT.

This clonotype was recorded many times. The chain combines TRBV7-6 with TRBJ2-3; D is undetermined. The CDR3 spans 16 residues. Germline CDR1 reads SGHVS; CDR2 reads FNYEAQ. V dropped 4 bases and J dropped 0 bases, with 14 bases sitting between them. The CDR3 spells CASSSYVGQSTDTQYF. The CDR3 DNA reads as TGTGCCAGCAGCTCATATGTGGGCCAAAGCACAGATACGCAGTATTTT.

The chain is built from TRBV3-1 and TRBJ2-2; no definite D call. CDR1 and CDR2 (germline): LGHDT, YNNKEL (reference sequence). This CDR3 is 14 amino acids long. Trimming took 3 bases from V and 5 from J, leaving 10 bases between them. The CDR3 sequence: CASSHQTPTGELFF. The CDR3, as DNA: TGTGCCAGCAGCCACCAAACACCGACCGGGGAGCTGTTTTTT.

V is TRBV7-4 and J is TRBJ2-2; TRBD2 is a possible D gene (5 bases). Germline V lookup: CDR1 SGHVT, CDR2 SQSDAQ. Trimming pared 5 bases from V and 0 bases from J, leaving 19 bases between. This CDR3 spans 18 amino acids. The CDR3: CASSLPRGEETNTGELFF. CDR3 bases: TGTGCCAGCAGCCTCCCCCGGGGAGAGGAGACGAACACCGGGGAGCTGTTTTTT.

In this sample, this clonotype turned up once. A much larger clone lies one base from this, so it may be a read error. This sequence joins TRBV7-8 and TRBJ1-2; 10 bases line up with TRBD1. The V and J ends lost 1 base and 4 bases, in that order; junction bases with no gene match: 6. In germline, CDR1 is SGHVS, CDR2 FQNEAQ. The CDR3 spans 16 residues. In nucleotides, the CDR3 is TGTGCCAGCAGCTTAGTGAGACAGGGGGCTGGCTATGGCTACACCTTC. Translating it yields CASSLVRQGAGYGYTF.

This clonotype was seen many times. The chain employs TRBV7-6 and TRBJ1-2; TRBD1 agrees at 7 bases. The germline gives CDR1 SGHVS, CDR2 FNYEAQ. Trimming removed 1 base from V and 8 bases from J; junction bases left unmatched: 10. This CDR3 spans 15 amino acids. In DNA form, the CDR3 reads TGTGCCAGCAGCTTAGGAGTTCCGAGGGACAGAGGCTACACCTTC. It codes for CASSLGVPRDRGYTF.

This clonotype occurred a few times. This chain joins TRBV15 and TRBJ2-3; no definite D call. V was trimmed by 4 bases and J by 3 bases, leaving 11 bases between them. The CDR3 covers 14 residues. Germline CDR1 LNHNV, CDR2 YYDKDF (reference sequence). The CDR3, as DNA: TGTGCCACCAGCAATCTGGGGAAAACAGATACGCAGTATTTT. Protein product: CATSNLGKTDTQYF.

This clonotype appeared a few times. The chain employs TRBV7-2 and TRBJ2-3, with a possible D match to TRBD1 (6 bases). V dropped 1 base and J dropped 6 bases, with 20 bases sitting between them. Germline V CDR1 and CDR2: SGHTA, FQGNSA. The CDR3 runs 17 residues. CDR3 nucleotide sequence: TGTGCCAGCAGCTTAGGTTTGAGTCTAGGGGGTCCGGATACGCAGTATTTT. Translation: CASSLGLSLGGPDTQYF. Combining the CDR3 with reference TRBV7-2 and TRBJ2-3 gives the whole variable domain GAGVSQSPSNKVTEKGKDVELRCDPISGHTALYWYRQSLGQGLEFLIYFQGNSAPDKSGLPSDRFSAERTGGSVSTLTIQRTQQEDSAVYLCASSLGLSLGGPDTQYFGPGTRLTVL.

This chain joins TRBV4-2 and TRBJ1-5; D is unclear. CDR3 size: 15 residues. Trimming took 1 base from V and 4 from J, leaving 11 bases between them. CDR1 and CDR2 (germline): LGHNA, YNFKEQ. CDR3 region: CASSQGGMRNQPQHF. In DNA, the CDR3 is TGTGCCAGCAGCCAAGGAGGGATGCGGAATCAGCCCCAGCATTTT.

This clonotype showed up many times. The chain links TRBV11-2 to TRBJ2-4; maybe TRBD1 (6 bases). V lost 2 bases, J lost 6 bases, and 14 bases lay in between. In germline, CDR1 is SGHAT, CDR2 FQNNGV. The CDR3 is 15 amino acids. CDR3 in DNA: TGTGCCAGCAGCTTAAAGAAGGGGGTAGGAAACATTCAGTACTTC. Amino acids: CASSLKKGVGNIQYF.

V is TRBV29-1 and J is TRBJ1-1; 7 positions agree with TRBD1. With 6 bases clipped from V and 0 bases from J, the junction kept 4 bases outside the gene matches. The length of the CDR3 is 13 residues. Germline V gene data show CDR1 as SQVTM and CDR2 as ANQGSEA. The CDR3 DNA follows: TGCAGCGTCGACAGGGATTTGAACACTGAAGCTTTCTTT. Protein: CSVDRDLNTEAFF.